These 32 T cell receptor beta chains originate from one sample sequenced in a study of T cell clones after liver transplantation. Clones were read by immunoSEQ multiplex PCR, and TCRdb kept only the in-frame ones, dropping some. This sample has approximately 71,000 clones, with 80% to 95% found just once. Sequencing was performed on CD4+ T cells from blood, taken about 27 months after liver transplant. The receptors shown here come from a human patient who received a liver transplant. Among the T cells, some may be from the graft donor.

This sequence joins TRBV5-5 and TRBJ2-7; the D gene could be TRBD1 or TRBD2 (6 bases each). Germline V gives CDR1 SGHKS, CDR2 YYEKEE (reference sequence). The CDR3 extends over 15 amino acids. V shed 5 bases and J shed 2 bases, with 17 bases lying between them. CDR3: CASRRFGGPTYEQYF. CDR3 nucleotide sequence: TGTGCCAGCAGGAGATTCGGGGGCCCAACCTACGAGCAGTACTTC.

The chain is built from TRBV19 and TRBJ2-6; maybe TRBD2 (6 bases). Trimming stripped 6 bases from V and 0 bases from J, with 24 bases between. Per the germline V gene, CDR1 is LNHDA and CDR2 is SQIVND (reference sequence). The CDR3 covers 20 residues. The CDR3 nucleotides are TGTGCCAGTAGCTCCCTTCGGGATCGTAGCGGAGGCTCTGGGGCCAACGTCCTGACTTTC. As protein: CASSSLRDRSGGSGANVLTF.

V gene TRBV6-1 combines with J gene TRBJ2-4, with 13 bases identical to TRBD2. Trimming took 0 bases from V and 0 from J; bases not matched to a gene: 8. Germline V gene lookup returns CDR1 MNHNS and CDR2 SASEGT. This CDR3 has 20 residues. CDR3 residues: CASSEASGLAGQLAKNIQYF. DNA of the CDR3: TGTGCCAGCAGTGAAGCCTCGGGACTAGCGGGACAGCTAGCCAAAAACATTCAGTACTTC.

The chain employs TRBV5-4 and TRBJ2-5, with D tentatively TRBD2 (5 bases). V was cut by 0 bases and J by 5 bases, with 17 bases left in between. There are 16 residues in the CDR3. CDR1 is SGHNT and CDR2 is YYREEE in the germline V gene (reference sequence). CDR3 protein: CASSLGSILASETQYF. The CDR3 DNA reads TGTGCCAGCAGCTTGGGGTCTATCCTAGCCAGTGAGACCCAGTACTTC.

This sequence joins TRBV29-1 and TRBJ1-3; D is unclear. Germline V CDR1 and CDR2: SQVTM, ANQGSEA. V lost 4 bases and J 0 bases, leaving 7 bases between the germline ends. CDR3 length: 13 amino acids. CDR3 DNA sequence: TGCAGCGTTGTTAGGAACTCTGGAAACACCATATATTTT. Translation gives CSVVRNSGNTIYF.

The V call is TRBV11-2, the J call TRBJ2-3, with a possible D match to TRBD1 (5 bases). With 2 bases removed from V and 4 bases from J, the gap between germline ends came to 19 bases. This CDR3 comprises 17 residues. Germline CDR1 is SGHAT and CDR2 is FQNNGV. CDR3 residues: CASSLTGDPLGADTQYF. The CDR3 region has the DNA TGTGCCAGCAGCTTAACTGGCGACCCCTTAGGGGCAGATACGCAGTATTTT.

This sequence joins TRBV5-1 and TRBJ2-5, with a possible D match to TRBD2 (5 bases). The V and J ends lost 3 bases and 5 bases respectively, with 23 bases between them. Germline assignment: CDR1 SGHRS and CDR2 YFSETQ. The CDR3 has 17 amino acids. CDR3 in DNA: TGCGCCAGCAGCTCCGGGTCGGGCCCTAGGCGGGCGGAGACCCAGTACTTC. It is translated as CASSSGSGPRRAETQYF.

V is TRBV28 and J is TRBJ2-5; D possibly corresponds to TRBD2 (6 bases). V was shortened by 8 bases and J by 3 bases, with 16 bases between the two germline ends. Germline V gene sequence: CDR1 MDHEN, CDR2 SYDVKM. This CDR3 has 14 amino acids. CDR3 sequence (DNA): TGTGCCAGCCTCCCATCTGGGGGGAAAGAGACCCAGTACTTC. Amino acids: CASLPSGGKETQYF.

This chain joins TRBV27 and TRBJ2-1; tentative D call: TRBD2 (5 bases). The CDR3 is 14 amino acids. V was cut by 5 bases and J by 4 bases, with 12 bases left in between. Germline V gene sequence: CDR1 MNHEY, CDR2 SMNVEV (reference sequence). The CDR3 DNA reads TGTGCCAGCAGTACAGATCCGGGATACAATGAGCAGTTCTTC. Translated: CASSTDPGYNEQFF.

This sequence joins TRBV7-9 and TRBJ1-5; 8 bases are a match to TRBD1. With 1 base clipped from V and 1 base from J, the junction kept 3 bases outside the gene matches. This CDR3 is 16 amino acids long. Looked up from germline, CDR1 is SEHNR and CDR2 is FQNEAQ (reference sequence). The CDR3 coding sequence is TGTGCCAGCAGCTTAGGAGACAGGGGAAGCAATCAGCCCCAGCATTTT. Translation gives CASSLGDRGSNQPQHF. Full variable domain (outside the CDR3, taken from reference TRBV7-9 and TRBJ1-5): DTGVSQNPRHKITKRGQNVTFRCDPISEHNRLYWYRQTLGQGPEFLTYFQNEAQLEKSRLLSDRFSAERPKGSFSTLEIQRTEQGDSAMYLCASSLGDRGSNQPQHFGDGTRLSIL.

This rearrangement joins TRBV19 to TRBJ2-1; D is possibly TRBD2 (5 bases). Germline V gene data show CDR1 as LNHDA and CDR2 as SQIVND (reference sequence). V was pared by 7 bases and J by 7 bases, with 17 bases between. The CDR3 totals 14 residues. The CDR3 loop is CASTPVVGGNEQFF. For the CDR3, the DNA is TGTGCCAGTACCCCGGTGGTGGGCGGGAATGAGCAGTTCTTC.

The chain has TRBV2 and TRBJ2-3, with TRBD1 matching 12 bases. Germline V gene data show CDR1 as SNHLY and CDR2 as FYNNEI. The CDR3 loop spans 16 amino acids. After removal of 7 bases from V and 3 bases from J, the junction contained 8 bases not matched to a gene. This chain's CDR3 is CASIRDRGLMTDTQYF. CDR3 DNA: TGTGCCAGCATCCGGGACAGGGGGCTCATGACAGATACGCAGTATTTT. The whole variable domain, remainder taken from reference TRBV2 and TRBJ2-3, is EPEVTQTPSHQVTQMGQEVILRCVPISNHLYFYWYRQILGQKVEFLVSFYNNEISEKSEIFDDQFSVERPDGSNFTLKIRSTKLEDSAMYFCASIRDRGLMTDTQYFGPGTRLTVL.

The gene calls are TRBV2 and TRBJ1-2; D may be TRBD1 (6 bases). Germline assignment: CDR1 SNHLY and CDR2 FYNNEI. The V gene lost 3 bases and the J gene lost 5 bases, with 13 bases spanning the gap. There are 14 residues in the CDR3. CDR3 protein: CASSELTGSYGYTF. The CDR3 DNA follows: TGTGCCAGCAGTGAGTTAACAGGGTCTTATGGCTACACCTTC.

This chain links TRBV30 with TRBJ1-2; 8 bases are a match to TRBD1. Germline V CDR1 and CDR2: GTSNPN, SVGIG (reference sequence). The CDR3 is 15 amino acids. V lost 0 bases to trimming and J lost 4 bases; unmatched junction nucleotides: 7. This CDR3 is CAWSVGPGGGYGYTF. Written as DNA, the CDR3 is TGTGCCTGGAGTGTAGGTCCAGGGGGCGGCTATGGCTACACCTTC.

V gene TRBV5-1 combines with J gene TRBJ2-5; 7 positions match TRBD1. This CDR3 contains 16 residues. The V gene's germline CDR1 is SGHRS and CDR2 YFSETQ. Losses at the gene ends were 0 bases for V and 3 bases for J; bases not matched to a gene: 8. This CDR3 is CASSLVGQVGKETQYF. The CDR3 DNA follows: TGCGCCAGCAGCTTGGTCGGACAGGTCGGGAAAGAGACCCAGTACTTC. Full variable domain (rest looked up from reference TRBV5-1 and TRBJ2-5): KAGVTQTPRYLIKTRGQQVTLSCSPISGHRSVSWYQQTPGQGLQFLFEYFSETQRNKGNFPGRFSGRQFSNSRSEMNVSTLELGDSALYLCASSLVGQVGKETQYFGPGTRLLVL.

This clone was counted once. The chain carries TRBV28 and TRBJ2-1; the D gene could be TRBD1 or TRBD2 (5 bases each). Per germline, CDR1 MDHEN and CDR2 SYDVKM. This CDR3 is 13 amino acids long. Trimming took off 6 bases at V and 6 bases at J, with 12 bases between the two ends. CDR3 residues: CASRLGTTNEQFF. Written as DNA, the CDR3 is TGTGCCAGCAGACTAGGGACGACCAATGAGCAGTTCTTC. Variable domain in full (rest from reference TRBV28 and TRBJ2-1): DVKVTQSSRYLVKRTGEKVFLECVQDMDHENMFWYRQDPGLGLRLIYFSYDVKMKEKGDIPEGYSVSREKKERFSLILESASTNQTSMYLCASRLGTTNEQFFGPGTRLTVL.

This rearrangement joins TRBV11-3 to TRBJ1-1, with D possibly being TRBD1 (6 bases). V was pared by 3 bases and J by 5 bases, with 13 bases between. This CDR3 is 14 amino acids long. The germline V gene has CDR1 SGHNT and CDR2 YENEEA. The chain's CDR3 is CASSFRQAGTEAFF. The CDR3 DNA sequence: TGTGCCAGCAGCTTTCGACAGGCTGGGACTGAAGCTTTCTTT.

The chain combines TRBV27 with TRBJ2-3, with 9 positions matching TRBD2. The CDR3 is 17 amino acids. The germline CDR1 and CDR2 sequences are MNHEY and SMNVEV (reference sequence). After removal of 3 bases from V and 6 bases from J, the junction contained 13 bases not matched to a gene. The chain's CDR3 is CASSFLSSSGVLDTQYF. The CDR3 DNA sequence: TGTGCCAGCAGTTTTCTCTCGTCTAGCGGGGTACTTGATACGCAGTATTTT.

The V call is TRBV7-2, the J call TRBJ1-2; D gene unclear. V lost 2 bases and J 7 bases, leaving 20 bases between the germline ends. There are 16 residues in the CDR3. Germline V gene data show CDR1 as SGHTA and CDR2 as FQGNSA. The DNA for the CDR3 is TGTGCCAGCAGCTTAAGGGATGGGGTAGGAATGGGTGGCTACACCTTC. This codes for CASSLRDGVGMGGYTF.

The chain carries TRBV5-1 and TRBJ2-7; a possible D gene is TRBD1 (6 bases). Germline V CDR1 and CDR2: SGHRS, YFSETQ. Trimming left V 4 bases short and J 3 bases short, with 8 bases between. The CDR3 has 12 residues. CDR3 bases: TGCGCCAGCAGCCTACAGGGCTACGAGCAGTACTTC. This codes for CASSLQGYEQYF. The whole variable domain, remainder taken from reference TRBV5-1 and TRBJ2-7, is KAGVTQTPRYLIKTRGQQVTLSCSPISGHRSVSWYQQTPGQGLQFLFEYFSETQRNKGNFPGRFSGRQFSNSRSEMNVSTLELGDSALYLCASSLQGYEQYFGPGTRLTVT.

This clone came up once. This chain uses TRBV30 with TRBJ2-7; 9 nucleotides line up with TRBD2. The germline V gene encodes CDR1 GTSNPN and CDR2 SVGIG (reference sequence). This CDR3 comprises 13 residues. Trimming at V came to 8 bases and at J to 4 bases, leaving 9 bases not matched to a gene. CDR3 sequence reads: CAGGALAGYEQYF. Here the CDR3 DNA reads TGTGCCGGCGGGGCTCTAGCGGGGTACGAGCAGTACTTC.

This clone was counted a few times. The genes are TRBV27 and TRBJ2-7, with D tentatively TRBD1 (5 bases). The CDR3 is made up of 15 amino acids. The germline V gene encodes CDR1 MNHEY and CDR2 SMNVEV (reference sequence). Trimming left V 5 bases short and J 0 bases short, with 14 bases between. The CDR3 DNA follows: TGTGCCAGCAGTCCCGCCGACAGTTTCTCCTACGAGCAGTACTTC. Amino acid sequence: CASSPADSFSYEQYF.

The chain employs TRBV6-6 and TRBJ2-7; D not resolved. Germline lookup yields CDR1 MNHNY and CDR2 SVGAGI (reference sequence). V shed 6 bases and J shed 5 bases, with 17 bases lying between them. There are 14 residues in the CDR3. CDR3 region: CASSPRPLGHEQYF. In DNA, the CDR3 is TGTGCCAGCAGCCCGCGGCCCCTAGGGCACGAGCAGTACTTC.

V and J are TRBV9 and TRBJ2-2; TRBD2 is a possible D gene (5 bases). The CDR3 covers 16 residues. Germline-derived CDR1 and CDR2 are SGDLS and YYNGEE. V lost 0 bases and J lost 1, with 10 bases in between. CDR3 bases: TGTGCCAGCAGCGTAGTGTCTAGCAGGAACACCGGGGAGCTGTTTTTT. Translated: CASSVVSSRNTGELFF.

This chain links TRBV18 with TRBJ2-1; 11 bases are shared with TRBD2. Germline CDR1 KGHSH, CDR2 LQKENI. The CDR3 covers 15 residues. V dropped 2 bases and J dropped 8; count of bases not matched to a gene: 5. CDR3 sequence reads: CASSPATSGTHEQFF. The DNA for the CDR3 is TGTGCCAGCTCACCAGCGACTAGCGGGACGCATGAGCAGTTCTTC.

This clone showed up just once. The chain couples TRBV29-1 to TRBJ2-1; D remains ambiguous. The CDR3 runs 9 residues. The germline CDR1 and CDR2 sequences are SQVTM and ANQGSEA. Trimming took off 4 bases at V and 10 bases at J, with 5 bases between the two ends. CDR3 sequence (DNA): TGCAGCGTTGGGGCAGAGCAGTTCTTC. It codes for CSVGAEQFF.

This chain connects TRBV9 to TRBJ2-7; 11 nucleotides match TRBD2. The CDR3 spans 14 residues. CDR1 is SGDLS, CDR2 YYNGEE, per germline. V lost 2 bases and J lost 3; bases outside the gene matches: 1. The CDR3 here is CASSVGLAGYEQYF. In DNA, the CDR3 is TGTGCCAGCAGCGTCGGACTAGCGGGCTACGAGCAGTACTTC.

This chain joins TRBV7-9 and TRBJ1-2, with TRBD1 identical over 9 bases. The CDR3 contains 16 residues. Per germline, CDR1 SEHNR and CDR2 FQNEAQ (reference sequence). With 4 bases clipped from V and 6 bases from J, the junction kept 12 bases outside the gene matches. CDR3 nucleotide sequence: TGTGCCAGCAGCTCCCTAAAAAGGACAGGGGAAGATGGCTACACCTTC. Its translation: CASSSLKRTGEDGYTF.

This rearrangement joins TRBV2 to TRBJ2-7; a weak D match, TRBD2 (6 bases). Germline CDR1 SNHLY, CDR2 FYNNEI. Between the trimmed V and J ends, which lost 7 bases and 3 bases, there was a span of 16 bases. The CDR3 is 14 amino acids. CDR3 sequence reads: CASNGPGLLYEQYF. The CDR3 DNA sequence: TGTGCCAGCAACGGACCGGGACTCCTCTACGAGCAGTACTTC.

J is TRBJ2-1 and V is TRBV10-1; 10 bases fit TRBD2. Germline CDR1 reads WNHNN; CDR2 reads SYGVQD (reference sequence). This CDR3 has 16 amino acids. The junction had 8 bases not matched to a gene; V was cut back by 3 bases and J by 6 bases. The CDR3 sequence is CASSELGLAGANEQFF. The CDR3 DNA follows: TGCGCCAGCAGTGAATTGGGGCTAGCGGGAGCCAATGAGCAGTTCTTC.

The chain carries TRBV30 and TRBJ2-7; TRBD2 aligns across 11 bases. In germline, CDR1 is GTSNPN, CDR2 SVGIG (reference sequence). This CDR3 contains 14 residues. Trimming removed 3 bases from V and 0 bases from J; junction bases left unmatched: 1. The CDR3 reads CAWRTSGISYEQYF. As DNA, the CDR3 is TGTGCCTGGAGGACTAGCGGGATCTCCTACGAGCAGTACTTC.

The chain links TRBV6-5 to TRBJ1-6, with TRBD1 identical over 8 bases. Germline V gives CDR1 MNHEY, CDR2 SVGAGI. V lost 6 bases to trimming and J lost 10 bases; unmatched junction nucleotides: 8. The CDR3 totals 14 residues. This CDR3 is CASSPETGDSPLHF. Written as DNA, the CDR3 is TGTGCCAGCAGCCCCGAGACAGGGGACTCACCCCTCCACTTT.